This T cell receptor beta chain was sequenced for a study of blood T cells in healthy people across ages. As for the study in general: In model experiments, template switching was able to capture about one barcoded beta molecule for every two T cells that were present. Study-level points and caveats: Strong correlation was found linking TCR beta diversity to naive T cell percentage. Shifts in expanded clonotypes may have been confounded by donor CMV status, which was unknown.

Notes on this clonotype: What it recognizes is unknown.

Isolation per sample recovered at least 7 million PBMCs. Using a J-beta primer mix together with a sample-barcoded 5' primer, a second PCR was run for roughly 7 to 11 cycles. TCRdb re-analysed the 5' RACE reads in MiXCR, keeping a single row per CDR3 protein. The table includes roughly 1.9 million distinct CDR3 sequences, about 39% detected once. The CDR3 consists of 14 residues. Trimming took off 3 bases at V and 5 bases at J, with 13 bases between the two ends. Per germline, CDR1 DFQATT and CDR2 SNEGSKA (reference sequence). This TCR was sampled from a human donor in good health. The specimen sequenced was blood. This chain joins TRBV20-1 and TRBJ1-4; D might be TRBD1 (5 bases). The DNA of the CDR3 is TGCAGTGCTAGTAGGCAGGGCCAGAATGAAAAACTGTTTTTT. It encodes CSASRQGQNEKLFF.